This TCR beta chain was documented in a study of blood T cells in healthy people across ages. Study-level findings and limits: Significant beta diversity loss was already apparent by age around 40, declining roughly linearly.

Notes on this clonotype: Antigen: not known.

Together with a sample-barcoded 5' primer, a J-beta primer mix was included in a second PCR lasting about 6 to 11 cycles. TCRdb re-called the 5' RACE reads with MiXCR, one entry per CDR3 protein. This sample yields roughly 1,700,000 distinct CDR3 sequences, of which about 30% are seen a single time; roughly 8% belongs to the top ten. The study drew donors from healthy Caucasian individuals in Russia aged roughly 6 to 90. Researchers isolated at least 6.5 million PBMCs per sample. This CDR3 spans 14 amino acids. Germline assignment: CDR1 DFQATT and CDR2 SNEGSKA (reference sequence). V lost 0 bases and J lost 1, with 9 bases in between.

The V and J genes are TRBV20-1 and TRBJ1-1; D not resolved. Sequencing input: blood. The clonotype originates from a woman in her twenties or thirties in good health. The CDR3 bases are TGCAGTGCTAGAGATCATGGACGGAACACTGAAGCTTTCTTT. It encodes CSARDHGRNTEAFF.